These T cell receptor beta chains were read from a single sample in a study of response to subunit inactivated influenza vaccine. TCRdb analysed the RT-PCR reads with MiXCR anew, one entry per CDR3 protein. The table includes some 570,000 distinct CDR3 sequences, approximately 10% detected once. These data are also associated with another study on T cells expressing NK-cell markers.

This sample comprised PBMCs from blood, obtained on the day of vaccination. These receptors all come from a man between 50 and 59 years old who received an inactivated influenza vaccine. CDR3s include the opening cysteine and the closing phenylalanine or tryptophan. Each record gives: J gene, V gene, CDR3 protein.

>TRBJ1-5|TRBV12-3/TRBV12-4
CASSFNSPWNNQPQHF
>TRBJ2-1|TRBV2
CASTAGLADSSYNEQFF
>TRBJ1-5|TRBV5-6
CASSRGTSNQPQHF
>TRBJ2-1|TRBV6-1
CASREAGATYNEQFF
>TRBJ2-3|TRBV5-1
CASSLDGLAGSTDTQYF
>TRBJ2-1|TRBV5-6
CASSRITGTSVYNEQFF
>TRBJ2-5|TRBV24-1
CATSYGWEDQETQYF
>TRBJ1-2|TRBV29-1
CSVDRGRSNYGYTF
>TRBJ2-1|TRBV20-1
CSGRQARLKGIYNEQFF
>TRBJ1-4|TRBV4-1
CASSQPGQGLAKLFF
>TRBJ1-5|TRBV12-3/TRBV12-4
CASSPDGQNQPQHF
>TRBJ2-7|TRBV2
CAIQRGGSYEQYF
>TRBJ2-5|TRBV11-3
CASSLRESEETQYF
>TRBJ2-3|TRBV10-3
CAISGQVTDTQYF
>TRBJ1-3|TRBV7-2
CASSLAVTTGNTIYF
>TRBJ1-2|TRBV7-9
CASSSSGAGYGYTF
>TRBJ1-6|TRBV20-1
CSASSGSYNSPLHF
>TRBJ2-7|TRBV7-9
CASSPPRGQSYEQYF
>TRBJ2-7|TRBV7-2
CASSRLRSSYEQYF
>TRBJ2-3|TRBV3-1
CASSPKGRTSGTDTQYF
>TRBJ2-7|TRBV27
CASSRLAGGFYEQYF
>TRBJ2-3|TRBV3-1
CASSQGLAGPTDTQYF
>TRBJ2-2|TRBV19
CASSPDRGPGELFF
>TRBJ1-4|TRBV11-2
CASSLTGAGGATNEKLFF
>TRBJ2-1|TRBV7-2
CASSLVGLAGIYNEQFF
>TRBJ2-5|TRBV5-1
CASSLSGLAARETQYF
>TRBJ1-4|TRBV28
CASSSPQGGREKLFF
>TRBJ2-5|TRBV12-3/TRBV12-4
CASSRGVGMETQYF
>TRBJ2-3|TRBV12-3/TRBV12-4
CASSQGGLKERDTQYF
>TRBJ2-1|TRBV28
CASSSPGLAGGWNEQFF
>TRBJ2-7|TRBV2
CASREHLYEQYF
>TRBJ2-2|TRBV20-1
CSAEGGPGELFF
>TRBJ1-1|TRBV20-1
CSATERGVNTEAFF
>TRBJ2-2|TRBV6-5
CASSYGQHTGELFF
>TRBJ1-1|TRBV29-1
CSVEARRQRAFF
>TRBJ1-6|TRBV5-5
CASSRTWTGGGSPLHF